Listed below are T cell receptor beta chains from one sample, sequenced in a study of CD8+CD57+ T cells in acquired aplastic anemia. MiXCR, applied by TCRdb to the reads, yields one record per CDR3 protein. The table shows about 150,000 distinct CDR3 sequences, with 40% to 50% occurring only once. Sequencing input: sorted CD4+, CD8+, or CD8+CD57+ T cells (not recorded which) from PBMCs. These receptors all come from a human donor with aplastic anemia. The conserved cysteine and the conserved F or W are not part of the CDR3 here. Clone size is stated in some rows and not others, as once, few, many or a class when expanded.

CDR3aa | j_gene | v_gene | abundance
ASSRDYSNEQF | TRBJ2-1 | TRBV2 | .
ATSDPGYTEAF | TRBJ1-1 | TRBV24-1 | .
ASSDWSGVGYT | TRBJ1-2 | TRBV6-4 | .
ASSHLAGGPGTGELF | TRBJ2-2 | TRBV4-3 | many
ASRETGSSYEQY | TRBJ2-7 | TRBV7-9 | .
ATGLAGGPTDTQY | TRBJ2-3 | TRBV7-3 | many
ASSGPDTGELF | TRBJ2-2 | TRBV18 | .
AISDLGTVGEKLF | TRBJ1-4 | TRBV10-3 | few
ATEGQTFNEKLF | TRBJ1-4 | TRBV25-1 | .
ASSVTGPQETQY | TRBJ2-5 | TRBV6-1 | .
ASSYFFGDTGELF | TRBJ2-2 | TRBV6-5 | many
SAAGSYEQY | TRBJ2-7 | TRBV29-1 | many
AISAQEGYGYT | TRBJ1-2 | TRBV10-3 | .
ATSPGLGPYEQY | TRBJ2-7 | TRBV15 | many
AGSLTKLDTQY | TRBJ2-3 | TRBV7-6 | .
AIRAGLAGVSYEQY | TRBJ2-7 | TRBV10-3 | .
ASSQGKNTEAF | TRBJ1-1 | TRBV4-1 | .
ASSQGVHGYT | TRBJ1-2 | TRBV4-3 | many
SVEDGQGLLSYT | TRBJ1-2 | TRBV29-1 | many
ASSTGSPYEKLF | TRBJ1-4 | TRBV2 | .
ASSVGVGMNTEAF | TRBJ1-1 | TRBV9 | many
ASSPRTEQETQY | TRBJ2-5 | TRBV19 | few
ARAPRGTAAKNIQY | TRBJ2-4 | TRBV19 | .
ASSTLEGYDEQF | TRBJ2-1 | TRBV12-3/TRBV12-4 | few
ASSLVPNTGELF | TRBJ2-2 | TRBV5-1 | many
ASSPALAGGDTQY | TRBJ2-3 | TRBV11-2 | many
ASSGTSPPDTQY | TRBJ2-3 | TRBV7-2 | .
ATSDLEETQY | TRBJ2-5 | TRBV24-1 | few
ATSAPQGSGANVLT | TRBJ2-6 | TRBV25-1 | .
ATSRGQGGNSPLH | TRBJ1-6 | TRBV15 | few
SARPPGLAGYEQY | TRBJ2-7 | TRBV20-1 | few
ATSDSGLAASYNEQF | TRBJ2-1 | TRBV24-1 | .
ASSLATGVDKNIQY | TRBJ2-4 | TRBV5-6 | many
ATSSVFLGEQF | TRBJ2-1 | TRBV15 | few
ASERENTGELF | TRBJ2-2 | TRBV9 | many
AMTGENGNTIY | TRBJ1-3 | TRBV10-3 | many
SVEGNGELF | TRBJ2-2 | TRBV29-1 | .